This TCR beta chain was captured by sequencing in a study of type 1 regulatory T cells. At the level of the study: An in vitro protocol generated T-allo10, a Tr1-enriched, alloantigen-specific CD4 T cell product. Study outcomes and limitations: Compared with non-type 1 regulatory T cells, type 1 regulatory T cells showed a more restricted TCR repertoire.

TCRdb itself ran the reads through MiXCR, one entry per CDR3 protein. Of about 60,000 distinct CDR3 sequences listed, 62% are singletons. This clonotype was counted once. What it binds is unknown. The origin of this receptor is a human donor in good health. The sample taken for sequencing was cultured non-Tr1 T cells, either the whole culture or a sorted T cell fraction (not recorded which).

The CDR3 DNA follows: TGTGCCAGTAGACCTTCCGGGTCGGAGAAAAACATTCAGTACTTC. Translating gives CASRPSGSEKNIQYF. This rearrangement joins TRBV6-2 or TRBV6-3 to TRBJ2-4; D remains unclear. The germline gives CDR1 MNHEY, CDR2 SVGEGT. The CDR3 runs 15 residues. V dropped 9 bases and J dropped 4 bases, with 19 bases sitting between them.